The T cell receptor (beta chain) described here comes from a study of blood T cell repertoires in COVID-19. Study summary: Specimens from acute and convalescent COVID-19 originated in the United States, Italy and Spain. The cDNA or gDNA used as material had been derived from T cells, B-cell-depleted T cells, or PBMCs.

On this clone: The identical CDR3 is also encoded by other nucleotide sequences in the sample.

The CDR3 runs 14 residues. CDR1 is SGHDN and CDR2 is FVKESK in the germline V gene. The germline V and J ends were trimmed by 1 base and 7 bases, with 8 bases remaining between them. TCRdb keeps only in-frame clones here, not all; method: immunoSEQ multiplex PCR. The data hold fewer than 250,000 clones, with more than 70% observed a single time. Patients at the Seattle site were enrolled during active infection and followed longitudinally. The rearrangement uses TRBV14 and TRBJ1-6; unclear D gene. Sequencing was carried out using peripheral blood. The TCR sequence derives from a woman of 80 years or more with COVID-19, enrolled during active disease. CDR3 residues: CASSQVGGNSPLHF. CDR3 nucleotide sequence: TGTGCCAGCAGCCAAGTCGGAGGGAATTCACCCCTCCACTTT.